This T cell receptor beta chain is drawn from a study of tumor and adjacent non-tumor tissue in lung cancer. A modified ARM-PCR protocol with three rounds of nested PCR amplified TCRbeta. TCRdb redid the calling of the multiplex PCR reads with MiXCR, one entry per CDR3 protein. This repertoire shows 76,000 or so distinct CDR3 sequences, nearly 70% found once; its top ten account for over 9.5%. Of note for this clonotype: The CDR3 ends on some other residue instead of the conserved phenylalanine or tryptophan, so this is likely a read error.

The CDR3 runs 15 residues. V lost 8 bases to trimming and J lost 8 bases, with 22 bases between them. CDR1 is MDHEN and CDR2 is SYDVKM in the germline V gene. The template was RNA from unsorted bulk tissue. The receptor's source is a woman in her seventies with non-small cell lung cancer. The chain carries TRBV28 and TRBJ1-5, with unresolved D. The sequenced sample consisted of lung tumor tissue. The CDR3 spells CASFGALERIKPQHL. The CDR3 coding sequence is TGTGCCAGCTTCGGCGCCTTAGAACGGATCAAGCCCCAGCATTTA.